This entry lists 25 T cell receptor beta chains sequenced from one sample in a study of T cells expressing NK-cell markers. TCRdb re-analyzed the 5' RACE reads; it lists each CDR3 protein once, without DNA. Its table lists 130,000 to 150,000 distinct CDR3 sequences. The sequenced sample consisted of blood T cells: a sorted CD56 or NKG2C T cell subset, CD4+ or CD8+ T cells, or bulk PBMC T cells (not recorded which). These receptors were obtained from a young man in good health.

This rearrangement joins TRBV7-6 to TRBJ2-3; TCRdb proposes TRBD2, but this gene call is untestable without DNA. The CDR3 runs 18 residues. Looked up from germline, CDR1 is SGHVS and CDR2 is FNYEAQ. The chain's CDR3 is CASSLAVVIAGGTDTQYF.

The chain has TRBV15 and TRBJ2-3; TCRdb outputs TRBD1, but without DNA this stays unchecked. Germline lookup yields CDR1 LNHNV and CDR2 YYDKDF (reference sequence). CDR3 length equals 15 residues. CDR3 loop: CATSLRQGAGDTQYF. The entire variable domain, with the rest obtained from reference TRBV15 and TRBJ2-3, is as follows: DAMVIQNPRYQVTQFGKPVTLSCSQTLNHNVMYWYQQKSSQAPKLLFHYYDKDFNNEADTPDNFQSRRPNTSFCFLDIRSPGLGDTAMYLCATSLRQGAGDTQYFGPGTRLTVL.

CDR3 sequence: CSARDRGQGAYEQYF. The chain combines TRBV20-1 with TRBJ2-7; there is no DNA to check the TCRdb D call of TRBD1. CDR1 is DFQATT, CDR2 SNEGSKA, per germline (reference sequence). The CDR3 contains 15 residues.

V gene TRBV30 combines with J gene TRBJ2-1. The CDR3 runs to 11 residues. The germline CDR1 and CDR2 sequences are GTSNPN and SVGIG (reference sequence). The CDR3 loop reads CAWDLDDEQFF.

The chain recombines TRBV27 with TRBJ2-3; with no DNA, the TCRdb D assignment of TRBD1 cannot be verified. In germline, CDR1 is MNHEY, CDR2 SMNVEV (reference sequence). The CDR3 sequence is 19 residues long. The CDR3 sequence: CASSSLRGLAGADTDTQYF.

The rearrangement links TRBV6-5 to TRBJ2-2; TCRdb proposes TRBD2, but this gene call is untestable without DNA. The CDR3 has 15 amino acids. Germline CDR1 MNHEY, CDR2 SVGAGI. CDR3 loop: CASSLSGGGTGELFF.

The CDR3 here is CASSPQGGNEQFF. V gene TRBV6-1 combines with J gene TRBJ2-1; TCRdb indicates TRBD2, and absent DNA this call remains unverified. The germline gives CDR1 MNHNS, CDR2 SASEGT. The CDR3 extends over 13 amino acids.

This chain joins TRBV9 and TRBJ2-2; the D call from TCRdb, TRBD1, cannot be confirmed without DNA. The CDR3 is 14 amino acids. Germline V gene data show CDR1 as SGDLS and CDR2 as YYNGEE. The CDR3 loop is CASSVSWGTWQLFF.

The chain links TRBV20-1 to TRBJ2-3; TCRdb selects TRBD1, and the lack of DNA leaves this call unchecked. The CDR3 loop spans 16 amino acids. Germline lookup yields CDR1 DFQATT and CDR2 SNEGSKA (reference sequence). The CDR3 protein is CSARVPGDKFTDTQYF.

The genes are TRBV4-1 and TRBJ2-1; no DNA is available, so the TRBD2 call from TCRdb remains unchecked. The CDR3 is 17 amino acids. Germline CDR1 reads MGHRA; CDR2 reads YSYEKL. The CDR3 region is CASSRVLGLAGNNEQFF.

The J gene is TRBJ1-2, the V gene TRBV7-8. CDR3 size: 11 residues. Germline V gives CDR1 SGHVS, CDR2 FQNEAQ. Here the CDR3 reads CASSSGLSYTF.

The V and J genes are TRBV7-9 and TRBJ2-7; the TCRdb D gene call, TRBD1, has no DNA to confirm it. Germline V CDR1 and CDR2: SEHNR, FQNEAQ (reference sequence). The CDR3 loop spans 16 amino acids. CDR3 residues: CASSLVLGGASYEQYF.

This chain links TRBV25-1 with TRBJ2-7; absent DNA, TCRdb's TRBD1 call cannot be checked. This CDR3 has 13 residues. Germline-derived CDR1 and CDR2 are MGHDK and SYGVNS. The CDR3: CASSAGQGYEQYF.

The V and J genes are TRBV4-3 and TRBJ2-1; TCRdb picks TRBD2, but there is no DNA to check that call. Looked up from germline, CDR1 is LGHNA and CDR2 is YSLEER. The CDR3 spans 18 residues. The CDR3 is CASSQDSRRLAGVDEQFF.

This chain links TRBV14 with TRBJ2-1; no DNA is available, so the TRBD2 call from TCRdb remains unchecked. CDR3 length: 14 residues. Germline V CDR1 and CDR2: SGHDN, FVKESK. CDR3 protein: CASSQQRENNEQFF.

This sequence joins TRBV2 and TRBJ1-2; TCRdb names TRBD1, which stays unverified in the absence of DNA. Germline CDR1 SNHLY, CDR2 FYNNEI. This CDR3 spans 13 amino acids. The CDR3 region is CASSDGTAYGYTF.

The genes are TRBV6-2 or TRBV6-3 and TRBJ2-4; TCRdb returns TRBD1, unconfirmable since there is no DNA. From germline, CDR1 is MNHEY and CDR2 SVGEGT. CDR3 length equals 16 residues. CDR3 residues: CASSYGGGTAKNIQYF.

The genes are TRBV4-3 and TRBJ2-1. This CDR3 comprises 14 residues. In germline, CDR1 is LGHNA, CDR2 YSLEER. The CDR3 sequence is CASSPSLIRDEQFF.

This chain links TRBV4-3 with TRBJ2-5. This CDR3 is built from 14 residues. The V gene's germline CDR1 is LGHNA and CDR2 YSLEER. Here the CDR3 reads CASSQVVGKETQYF.

J is TRBJ2-2 and V is TRBV12-5; no DNA is available, so the TRBD2 call from TCRdb remains unchecked. The CDR3 runs to 15 residues. Looked up from germline, CDR1 is LGHNT and CDR2 is FRNRAP. The CDR3 reads CASVGSGSRDGELFF. Filled out from reference TRBV12-5 and TRBJ2-2, the complete variable domain reads DARVTQTPRHKVTEMGQEVTMRCQPILGHNTVFWYRQTMMQGLELLAYFRNRAPLDDSGMPKDRFSAEMPDATLATLKIQPSEPRDSAVYFCASVGSGSRDGELFFGEGSRLTVL.

The rearrangement links TRBV7-9 to TRBJ2-5; TCRdb picks TRBD1, but there is no DNA to check that call. The CDR3 sequence is 14 residues long. Germline CDR1 is SEHNR and CDR2 is FQNEAQ (reference sequence). CDR3 sequence reads: CASSLQGDSMTQYF.

The rearrangement uses TRBV4-1 and TRBJ2-5. CDR1 is MGHRA, CDR2 YSYEKL, per germline. This CDR3 region has 14 residues. This CDR3 is CASSLWVGEETQYF.

The chain links TRBV19 to TRBJ1-5; TCRdb's D gene call, TRBD1, goes unchecked for lack of DNA. The CDR3 has 12 residues. Germline V CDR1 and CDR2: LNHDA, SQIVND (reference sequence). CDR3 region: CASRQYNQPQHF.

This chain uses TRBV5-8 with TRBJ2-1. CDR1 is SGHTS, CDR2 YDEGEE, per germline. There are 14 residues in the CDR3. The chain's CDR3 is CASSFRDSYNEQFF.

The chain links TRBV19 to TRBJ1-1. The germline gives CDR1 LNHDA, CDR2 SQIVND (reference sequence). CDR3 length: 13 residues. The CDR3 region is CASSGLLNTEAFF. Together with reference TRBV19 and TRBJ1-1, the CDR3 gives the full variable domain: DGGITQSPKYLFRKEGQNVTLSCEQNLNHDAMYWYRQDPGQGLRLIYYSQIVNDFQKGDIAEGYSVSREKKESFPLTVTSAQKNPTAFYLCASSGLLNTEAFFGQGTRLTVV.